This paragraph reports one T cell receptor (beta chain). Its antigen is currently unknown. The source of the sample is a study of shared clonotypes between healthy human individuals. The donor cohort consisted entirely of Caucasian adults residing in Nashville, Tennessee. Whole-study results and caveats: As a rule, naive subsets had a larger estimated richness than memory subsets.

V dropped 0 bases and J dropped 10 bases, with 12 bases sitting between them. The CDR3 is 13 amino acids. Germline loops: CDR1 ENHRY, CDR2 SYGVKD. Assay: immunoSEQ multiplex PCR; the TCRdb copy retains only in-frame clones and omits some. The sample has more than 500,000 clones, around 95% seen once. The chain carries TRBV10-3 and TRBJ1-2, with D unclear. The source is a woman aged 25 to 39 in good health. Sequencing input: naive CD4+ T cells sorted from blood. The subset denotes: CD45RA+ positively selected. The CDR3 DNA is TGTGCCATCAGTGAGTCTGGGCAGTTGGCCTACACCTTC. Translating gives CAISESGQLAYTF.